Below are 25 T cell receptor beta chains sequenced from a single sample in a study of identical twins. MiXCR, run by TCRdb on the 5' RACE reads, gives a single entry per CDR3 protein. The sample carries approximately 890,000 distinct CDR3 sequences, around an eighth recorded once. This sample also appeared in a second study, on yellow fever vaccine responses in identical twins.

The sample consisted of PBMCs. All receptors come from a woman under 30 in good health.

This clonotype occurred a few times. The chain uses TRBV20-1 and TRBJ1-1, with 8 bases fitting TRBD1. Trimming took 4 bases from V and 4 from J; bases not matched to a gene: 5. Per germline, CDR1 DFQATT and CDR2 SNEGSKA (reference sequence). This CDR3 is built from 13 residues. Written as DNA, the CDR3 is TGCAGTGCTAACCCAGGGGGCCCCACTGAAGCTTTCTTT. Amino acids: CSANPGGPTEAFF.

This clonotype was seen a few times. This chain joins TRBV3-1 and TRBJ2-1; 8 nucleotides align to TRBD1. CDR3 length: 15 amino acids. Trimming removed 5 bases from V and 5 bases from J; junction bases left unmatched: 8. CDR1 is LGHDT, CDR2 YNNKEL, per germline (reference sequence). CDR3 protein: CASSSGQGGHNEQFF. As DNA, the CDR3 is TGTGCCAGCAGCAGTGGACAGGGAGGACACAATGAGCAGTTCTTC.

This clonotype was detected ten times or more. The chain combines TRBV6-4 with TRBJ2-2, with D uncertain. From germline, CDR1 is MRHNA and CDR2 SNTAGT. V was shortened by 3 bases and J by 4 bases, with 6 bases between the two germline ends. The CDR3 totals 13 residues. DNA for the CDR3: TGTGCCAGCAGTGAATCCCCCACCGGGGAGCTGTTTTTT. Translation gives CASSESPTGELFF.

This chain links TRBV12-3 or TRBV12-4 with TRBJ2-7; D perhaps matches TRBD2 (6 bases). This CDR3 has 14 amino acids. Trimming cost V 3 bases and J 6 bases, with 15 bases left between them. CDR3 nucleotide sequence: TGTGCCAGCAGTTTGAATGGGGGGAGAGGCGAGCAGTACTTC. Residues: CASSLNGGRGEQYF.

The chain recombines TRBV29-1 with TRBJ2-2; D gene unclear. The CDR3 sequence is 11 residues long. Trimming took off 8 bases at V and 6 bases at J, with 10 bases between the two ends. The germline CDR1 and CDR2 sequences are SQVTM and ANQGSEA. CDR3 sequence reads: CSSRLAGELFF. For the CDR3, the DNA is TGCAGCTCTCGGTTAGCCGGGGAGCTGTTTTTT.

This chain uses TRBV7-8 with TRBJ2-7; no clear D. V lost 0 bases and J lost 4, with 10 bases in between. The CDR3 is 14 amino acids. Germline V gene sequence: CDR1 SGHVS, CDR2 FQNEAQ. The chain's CDR3 is CASSLARERYEQYV. The CDR3 DNA is TGTGCCAGCAGCTTAGCGCGAGAGCGATACGAGCAGTACGTC.

This chain connects TRBV20-1 to TRBJ1-1; possibly TRBD1 for D (5 bases). Deletions cut 8 bases from V and 1 base from J, with 11 bases between. CDR1 is DFQATT and CDR2 is SNEGSKA in the germline V gene (reference sequence). The CDR3 has 12 amino acids. The CDR3 DNA follows: TGCAGTAGTTGGGGCCCGAACACTGAAGCTTTCTTT. Translation: CSSWGPNTEAFF.

This chain links TRBV3-1 with TRBJ2-7; D may be TRBD2 (6 bases). CDR1 is LGHDT and CDR2 is YNNKEL in the germline V gene (reference sequence). V was shortened by 6 bases and J by 4 bases, with 16 bases between the two germline ends. This CDR3 is 14 amino acids long. DNA of the CDR3: TGTGCCAGCAGTTCCATGGGAGGCAGTTACGAGCAGTACTTC. Protein product: CASSSMGGSYEQYF.

This clonotype was picked up a small number of times. This chain connects TRBV2 to TRBJ2-2; 8 positions agree with TRBD1. The CDR3 covers 16 residues. J gave up 5 bases and V 5 bases, and 10 bases lay outside the gene matches. Per the germline V gene, CDR1 is SNHLY and CDR2 is FYNNEI. CDR3 residues: CASSTHMTGETGELFF. The CDR3, as DNA: TGTGCCAGCAGTACACACATGACAGGGGAGACCGGGGAGCTGTTTTTT.

The rearrangement links TRBV11-2 to TRBJ2-3, with D unclear. The length of the CDR3 is 15 residues. With 2 bases removed from V and 11 bases from J, the gap between germline ends came to 20 bases. Germline loops: CDR1 SGHAT, CDR2 FQNNGV. CDR3 nucleotide sequence: TGTGCCAGCAGCTTACTGGGCGGACCCCATCGAGTGCAGTATTTT. Protein product: CASSLLGGPHRVQYF.

This clonotype has at least ten counts. This chain connects TRBV5-1 to TRBJ1-1; D is possibly TRBD1 (5 bases). This CDR3 spans 13 amino acids. CDR1 and CDR2 from the germline V gene are SGHRS and YFSETQ. Trimming took 4 bases from V and 6 from J, leaving 13 bases between them. CDR3 nucleotide sequence: TGCGCCAGCAGCGCCACTTTGGGGGCTGAAGCTTTCTTT. This codes for CASSATLGAEAFF.

This clonotype showed up many times. The chain recombines TRBV12-3 or TRBV12-4 with TRBJ1-3; D ambiguous. V was cut by 6 bases and J by 2 bases, with 11 bases left in between. The CDR3 consists of 14 residues. CDR3 region: CASRTRGTGNTIYF. CDR3 DNA sequence: TGTGCCAGCAGGACCAGAGGGACTGGAAACACCATATATTTT.

This clonotype has more than one count but fewer than ten. The V gene is TRBV4-2, the J gene TRBJ2-1; a possible D gene is TRBD1 (6 bases). V lost 4 bases and J 6 bases, leaving 16 bases between the germline ends. CDR1 is LGHNA, CDR2 YNFKEQ, per germline. This CDR3 comprises 15 residues. The CDR3: CASSPTQQGLNEQFF. CDR3 coding DNA: TGTGCCAGCAGCCCGACTCAACAGGGTCTCAATGAGCAGTTCTTC.

The chain couples TRBV29-1 to TRBJ2-5; TRBD2 is a possible D gene (5 bases). Germline loops: CDR1 SQVTM, CDR2 ANQGSEA. The germline V and J ends were trimmed by 6 bases and 2 bases, with 16 bases remaining between them. The CDR3 length is 14 residues. CDR3 sequence (DNA): TGCAGCGTCGGACTGGCTGCAACACAAGAGACCCAGTACTTC. Its translation is CSVGLAATQETQYF.

The DNA of the CDR3 is TGTGCCAGCACCGTCGGGGGGGCCTACGAGCAGTACTTC. Its protein is CASTVGGAYEQYF. V is TRBV6-1 and J is TRBJ2-7, with TRBD2 identical over 8 bases. This CDR3 region has 13 residues. V lost 7 bases, J lost 2 bases, and 4 bases stayed unmatched. Germline lookup yields CDR1 MNHNS and CDR2 SASEGT.

In this sample, this clonotype turned up a few times. The V gene is TRBV3-1, the J gene TRBJ1-1; no reliable D call. Deletions cut 3 bases from V and 10 bases from J, with 9 bases between. The CDR3 spans 11 residues. Germline V gene data show CDR1 as LGHDT and CDR2 as YNNKEL (reference sequence). This CDR3 reads CASSQTDAAFF. The CDR3 DNA reads TGTGCCAGCAGCCAGACGGATGCAGCTTTCTTT. Full variable domain (outside the CDR3, taken from reference TRBV3-1 and TRBJ1-1): DTAVSQTPKYLVTQMGNDKSIKCEQNLGHDTMYWYKQDSKKFLKIMFSYNNKELIINETVPNRFSPKSPDKAHLNLHINSLELGDSAVYFCASSQTDAAFFGQGTRLTVV.

This clonotype has only a few counts. The V call is TRBV12-3 or TRBV12-4, the J call TRBJ2-4; 8 positions agree with TRBD2. The CDR3 runs to 16 residues. Germline trimming cut 5 bases from V and 2 bases from J; bases unmatched to any gene: 8. The CDR3, as DNA: TGTGCCAGCAGTGCAACTAGCGGAACTTCCAAAAACATTCAGTACTTC. It yields the protein CASSATSGTSKNIQYF.

The sample holds a few counts of this clonotype. The chain employs TRBV20-1 and TRBJ1-4; possible D gene TRBD1, 6 bases. Germline CDR1 is DFQATT and CDR2 is SNEGSKA (reference sequence). The CDR3 sequence is 13 residues long. Deletions cut 6 bases from V and 8 bases from J, with 16 bases between. The CDR3 sequence: CSAGRGFGEKLFF. CDR3 nucleotide sequence: TGCAGTGCGGGCAGGGGTTTCGGGGAAAAACTGTTTTTT.

The chain joins TRBV27 to TRBJ1-1; TRBD1 aligns across 12 bases. Germline values: CDR1 MNHEY, CDR2 SMNVEV (reference sequence). V trimming: 4 bases; J trimming: 6 bases; junction bases outside the gene matches: 6. The CDR3 has 15 amino acids. DNA of the CDR3: TGTGCCAGCAGTTACGGGACAGGGGGCCTCCCTGAAGCTTTCTTT. It specifies CASSYGTGGLPEAFF.

This clonotype has only a few counts. The chain employs TRBV7-9 and TRBJ2-1, with D possibly TRBD1 on 5 matching bases. Germline V CDR1 and CDR2: SEHNR, FQNEAQ (reference sequence). The germline V and J ends were trimmed by 4 bases and 2 bases, with 12 bases remaining between them. The CDR3 extends over 15 amino acids. CDR3 nucleotide sequence: TGTGCCAGCAGCTCATCGGACACAACCTACAATGAGCAGTTCTTC. Translated: CASSSSDTTYNEQFF.

The chain carries TRBV2 and TRBJ2-1; 9 bases agree with TRBD1. V dropped 7 bases and J dropped 8; count of bases not matched to a gene: 12. The CDR3 is 15 amino acids. CDR1 is SNHLY and CDR2 is FYNNEI in the germline V gene. The CDR3 sequence: CASNREQGAFDEQFF. The CDR3 DNA sequence: TGTGCCAGCAATAGGGAACAGGGGGCGTTTGATGAGCAGTTCTTC.

This clonotype was seen only a few times. The chain couples TRBV3-1 to TRBJ2-7; D is unclear. CDR1 is LGHDT and CDR2 is YNNKEL in the germline V gene (reference sequence). V was trimmed by 1 base and J by 2 bases, leaving 18 bases between them. The CDR3 extends over 17 amino acids. The CDR3 region has the DNA TGTGCCAGCAGCCAAGTTCCCCCTACAACCAGTACCTACGAGCAGTACTTC. Protein product: CASSQVPPTTSTYEQYF.

In its sample, this clonotype was seen a few times. The chain combines TRBV20-1 with TRBJ2-4; 7 positions match TRBD1. The CDR3 contains 14 residues. Per germline, CDR1 DFQATT and CDR2 SNEGSKA (reference sequence). The V segment lost 6 bases and the J segment 7 bases; nucleotides outside the gene matches: 12. The CDR3 DNA reads TGCAGTGCCCAGATCCGAGGGGGCGGGAACATTCAGTACTTC. It specifies CSAQIRGGGNIQYF.

This clonotype turned up a few times. The chain is built from TRBV28 and TRBJ2-7; D is unclear. This CDR3 comprises 16 residues. The V gene lost 4 bases and the J gene lost 1 base, with 17 bases spanning the gap. Germline V gene data show CDR1 as MDHEN and CDR2 as SYDVKM. The CDR3 spells CASSCRRFSRSYEQYV. CDR3 DNA: TGTGCCAGCAGTTGCCGTCGGTTCAGCCGTTCCTACGAGCAGTACGTC.

This clonotype was counted between two and nine times. The V and J genes are TRBV5-1 and TRBJ2-1, with 10 bases matching TRBD2. Trimming cost V 5 bases and J 5 bases; bases outside gene matches: 7. The CDR3 sequence is 15 residues long. CDR1 is SGHRS, CDR2 YFSETQ, per germline. CDR3 nucleotides: TGCGCCAGCAGAAAAACTAGCGGGGTGAACAATGAGCAGTTCTTC. This encodes CASRKTSGVNNEQFF.